The rows below give T cell receptor beta chains drawn from one sample of a study of blood T cell repertoires in COVID-19. Here immunoSEQ multiplex PCR was the method, and the copy in TCRdb shows in-frame clones only, minus some. Of about 150,000 clones listed, roughly 84% are singletons. Sequenced sample: peripheral blood. These receptors came from a man aged 55-75 years with COVID-19, enrolled during active disease. The CDR3 runs from the conserved cysteine through the conserved F or W. A D gene is named only where the DNA matches it firmly. Size is omitted from some rows. Given values are once, few, many or a class for expanded clones.

J gene: TRBJ2-1; D gene: TRBD2; clone size: -; V gene: TRBV30; CDR3 DNA: TGTGCCTGGAGTGAAACAGCGGGAGGATACTACAATGAGCAGTTCTTC; CDR3 protein: CAWSETAGGYYNEQFF
J gene: TRBJ2-6; D gene: -; clone size: -; V gene: TRBV18; CDR3 DNA: TGTGCCAGCTCACTCACAGGACAAATGTCTGGGGCCAACGTCCTGACTTTC; CDR3 protein: CASSLTGQMSGANVLTF
J gene: TRBJ2-7; D gene: TRBD2; clone size: -; V gene: TRBV27; CDR3 DNA: TGTGCCAGCAGTTCCCAAAGCGGGATATACGAGCAGTACTTC; CDR3 protein: CASSSQSGIYEQYF
J gene: TRBJ1-1; D gene: -; clone size: -; V gene: TRBV28; CDR3 DNA: TGTGCCAGCAGTTCCAGGGTGGACACTGAAGCTTTCTTT; CDR3 protein: CASSSRVDTEAFF
J gene: TRBJ1-4; D gene: -; clone size: -; V gene: TRBV19; CDR3 DNA: TGTGCCAGTAGTATAGGGCAGTCTAATGAAAAACTGTTTTTT; CDR3 protein: CASSIGQSNEKLFF
J gene: TRBJ1-2; D gene: TRBD1; clone size: -; V gene: TRBV19; CDR3 DNA: TGTGCCAGTATCCCCAAGGGACAGGTGAACTATGGCTACACCTTC; CDR3 protein: CASIPKGQVNYGYTF
J gene: TRBJ1-2; D gene: -; clone size: -; V gene: TRBV30; CDR3 DNA: TGTGCCTGGAGTTCTTTTGGCTACACCTTC; CDR3 protein: CAWSSFGYTF
J gene: TRBJ2-7; D gene: -; clone size: -; V gene: TRBV20-1; CDR3 DNA: TGCAGTGCAGCGAGGGACGAGCAGTACTTC; CDR3 protein: CSAARDEQYF
J gene: TRBJ2-4; D gene: TRBD2; clone size: -; V gene: TRBV11-3; CDR3 DNA: TGTGCCAGCAGCTTAGGGCGGGAGGGTCTTAACAAAAACATTCAGTACTTC; CDR3 protein: CASSLGREGLNKNIQYF
J gene: TRBJ2-1; D gene: -; clone size: -; V gene: TRBV6-1; CDR3 DNA: TGTGCCAGCAGTGAAGGGGACACAAAACGAGAGCAGTTCTTC; CDR3 protein: CASSEGDTKREQFF
J gene: TRBJ1-5; D gene: -; clone size: -; V gene: TRBV5-5; CDR3 DNA: TGTGCCAGCAGTACTGACAGATATAGCAATCAGCCCCAGCATTTT; CDR3 protein: CASSTDRYSNQPQHF
J gene: TRBJ1-4; D gene: -; clone size: -; V gene: TRBV2; CDR3 DNA: TGTGCCAGCAGTGACCCCGGGGGAGCTAATGAAAAACTGTTTTTT; CDR3 protein: CASSDPGGANEKLFF
J gene: TRBJ1-1; D gene: TRBD1; clone size: -; V gene: TRBV5-4; CDR3 DNA: TGTGCCAGCAGCGAACAGGGGTTGAACACTGAAGCTTTCTTT; CDR3 protein: CASSEQGLNTEAFF
J gene: TRBJ1-2; D gene: -; clone size: few; V gene: TRBV6-5; CDR3 DNA: TGTGCCAGCAGTTACGGAGGGGCGCGGGGGGAAAATGGCTACACCTTC; CDR3 protein: CASSYGGARGENGYTF
J gene: TRBJ2-1; D gene: TRBD2; clone size: -; V gene: TRBV7-2; CDR3 DNA: TGTGCCAGCAGACGGACTAGCGAAACTTACAATGAGCAGTTCTTC; CDR3 protein: CASRRTSETYNEQFF
J gene: TRBJ2-5; D gene: -; clone size: many; V gene: TRBV9; CDR3 DNA: TGTGCCAGCAGCGTCGACAAGGCAGAGACCCAGTACTTC; CDR3 protein: CASSVDKAETQYF
J gene: TRBJ1-5; D gene: -; clone size: -; V gene: TRBV27; CDR3 DNA: TGTGCCAGCAGTTTAAGCAGGGTAGGGCAGCCCCAGCATTTT; CDR3 protein: CASSLSRVGQPQHF
J gene: TRBJ2-7; D gene: -; clone size: -; V gene: TRBV6-7; CDR3 DNA: TGTGCCCGAAAGCCTATGTCGGGACACCGAGTTCCTTACTCCTACGAGCAGTACTTC; CDR3 protein: CARKPMSGHRVPYSYEQYF
J gene: TRBJ1-5; D gene: -; clone size: -; V gene: TRBV27; CDR3 DNA: TGTGCCAGCAGCTCATCCCCGACAGGCTTCAATCAGCCCCAGCATTTT; CDR3 protein: CASSSSPTGFNQPQHF
J gene: TRBJ1-6; D gene: -; clone size: once; V gene: TRBV2; CDR3 DNA: TGTGCCAGCAGGGATCGACGACTTCCATCCTATAATTCACCCCTCCACTTT; CDR3 protein: CASRDRRLPSYNSPLHF
J gene: TRBJ2-4; D gene: TRBD2; clone size: -; V gene: TRBV3-1/TRBV3-2; CDR3 DNA: TGTGCCAGCAGCCAAATCTCCGGGACTAGCGGGGGACTAGCCAAAAACATTCAGTACTTC; CDR3 protein: CASSQISGTSGGLAKNIQYF
J gene: TRBJ2-1; D gene: -; clone size: -; V gene: TRBV5-1; CDR3 DNA: TGCGCCAGCAGCTCGGCAGGGCCAATGGATGAGCAGTTCTTC; CDR3 protein: CASSSAGPMDEQFF
J gene: TRBJ1-3; D gene: -; clone size: once; V gene: TRBV6-5; CDR3 DNA: TGTGCCAGCAGTCGAGCTCCAGGGGCTGGAAACACCATATATTTT; CDR3 protein: CASSRAPGAGNTIYF
J gene: TRBJ1-2; D gene: -; clone size: -; V gene: TRBV28; CDR3 DNA: TGTGCCTGTGCGGCGGGGGACTATGGCTACACCTTC; CDR3 protein: CACAAGDYGYTF
J gene: TRBJ2-7; D gene: TRBD1; clone size: once; V gene: TRBV5-1; CDR3 DNA: TGCGCCAGCAGCACCAGACAGGGGGCCGACGAGCAGTACTTC; CDR3 protein: CASSTRQGADEQYF
J gene: TRBJ1-5; D gene: -; clone size: -; V gene: TRBV11-2; CDR3 DNA: TGTGCCAGCAGCTTAGGGCACCTTAGCAATCAGCCCCAGCATTTT; CDR3 protein: CASSLGHLSNQPQHF
J gene: TRBJ1-1; D gene: TRBD1; clone size: -; V gene: TRBV15; CDR3 DNA: TGTGCCACCAGCATCACAGGGGGCGCCGGTGAAGCTTTCTTT; CDR3 protein: CATSITGGAGEAFF
J gene: TRBJ2-5; D gene: TRBD1; clone size: -; V gene: TRBV18; CDR3 DNA: TGTGCCAGCTCACCGCCGGGACAGTCAAAAGAGACCCAGTACTTC; CDR3 protein: CASSPPGQSKETQYF
J gene: TRBJ2-7; D gene: -; clone size: -; V gene: TRBV12-5; CDR3 DNA: TGTGCTAGTGGTTTTAACAGTTACGAGCAGTACTTC; CDR3 protein: CASGFNSYEQYF
J gene: TRBJ1-2; D gene: -; clone size: -; V gene: TRBV19; CDR3 DNA: TGTGCCAGTAGGACTGAGTCGCTAGCTAACTATGGCTACACCTTC; CDR3 protein: CASRTESLANYGYTF
J gene: TRBJ2-7; D gene: TRBD2; clone size: -; V gene: TRBV18; CDR3 DNA: TGTGCCAGCTCACCGCCTAGCGGGGGACCCTACGAGCAGTACTTC; CDR3 protein: CASSPPSGGPYEQYF
J gene: TRBJ2-6; D gene: -; clone size: -; V gene: TRBV29-1; CDR3 DNA: TGCAGCGTTGATTACTCTGGGGCCAACGTCCTGACTTTC; CDR3 protein: CSVDYSGANVLTF
J gene: TRBJ1-3; D gene: TRBD1; clone size: -; V gene: TRBV4-3; CDR3 DNA: TGCGCCAGCAGCCAAGATTCGACAGGGGATGGAAACACCATATATTTT; CDR3 protein: CASSQDSTGDGNTIYF
J gene: TRBJ1-5; D gene: -; clone size: few; V gene: TRBV2; CDR3 DNA: TGTGCCAGCAGTGAGCAGGGGACCTATCAGCCCCAGCATTTT; CDR3 protein: CASSEQGTYQPQHF
J gene: TRBJ1-2; D gene: TRBD1; clone size: -; V gene: TRBV29-1; CDR3 DNA: TGCAGCGTGGTACAGGGGGCCTTTGGCTATGGCTACACCTTC; CDR3 protein: CSVVQGAFGYGYTF
J gene: TRBJ1-3; D gene: -; clone size: -; V gene: TRBV30; CDR3 DNA: TGTGCCTGGAGCCGCAGGGCCGGAAACACCATATATTTT; CDR3 protein: CAWSRRAGNTIYF
J gene: TRBJ1-1; D gene: -; clone size: -; V gene: TRBV6-4; CDR3 DNA: TGTGCCAGCAGTGAGACGGGTGAAGCTTTCTTT; CDR3 protein: CASSETGEAFF
J gene: TRBJ1-2; D gene: -; clone size: once; V gene: TRBV19; CDR3 DNA: TGTGCCAGTAGTATCCGCCAGGGCCCCGGGGGCTACACCTTC; CDR3 protein: CASSIRQGPGGYTF
J gene: TRBJ1-2; D gene: -; clone size: -; V gene: TRBV18; CDR3 DNA: TGTGCCAGCTCACCACCCGTTGAGGGTAACGAGGGCTACACCTTC; CDR3 protein: CASSPPVEGNEGYTF
J gene: TRBJ1-1; D gene: -; clone size: -; V gene: TRBV7-2; CDR3 DNA: TGTGCCAGCACTCCGGGACATTTGAACACTGAAGCTTTCTTT; CDR3 protein: CASTPGHLNTEAFF
J gene: TRBJ2-7; D gene: TRBD2; clone size: -; V gene: TRBV3-1/TRBV3-2; CDR3 DNA: TGTGCCAGCAGCCAAGATTCAGCGGGGGGCAGCCGTGGCGAGCAGTACTTC; CDR3 protein: CASSQDSAGGSRGEQYF
J gene: TRBJ1-5; D gene: -; clone size: -; V gene: TRBV19; CDR3 DNA: TGTGCCAGTAGTATAGGGGAATCTGGGGGCCGTCAGCCCCAGCATTTT; CDR3 protein: CASSIGESGGRQPQHF
J gene: TRBJ2-7; D gene: -; clone size: -; V gene: TRBV5-4; CDR3 DNA: TGTGCCAGCAGCTTCGGTTCTGGAGGGGCCTCAATATACGAGCAGTACTTC; CDR3 protein: CASSFGSGGASIYEQYF
J gene: TRBJ2-1; D gene: -; clone size: -; V gene: TRBV24-1; CDR3 DNA: TGTGCCACCATGAGGGGGGGCTTTTACAATGAGCAGTTCTTC; CDR3 protein: CATMRGGFYNEQFF
J gene: TRBJ1-2; D gene: -; clone size: -; V gene: TRBV29-1; CDR3 DNA: TGCAGCGTTTTTGGACAGCACTATGGCTACACCTTC; CDR3 protein: CSVFGQHYGYTF
J gene: TRBJ1-4; D gene: -; clone size: -; V gene: TRBV4-2; CDR3 DNA: TGTGCCAGCAGCCAGGTGGGCGGGCGTAATGAAAAACTGTTTTTT; CDR3 protein: CASSQVGGRNEKLFF
J gene: TRBJ2-5; D gene: TRBD1; clone size: -; V gene: TRBV7-8; CDR3 DNA: TGTGCCAGCAAAAAGGGGACAGGGCAAGAGACCCAGTACTTC; CDR3 protein: CASKKGTGQETQYF
J gene: TRBJ2-5; D gene: -; clone size: -; V gene: TRBV13; CDR3 DNA: TGTGCCAGCAGCTTAGAGGGGCCCGTGGCCCAACAAGAGACCCAGTACTTC; CDR3 protein: CASSLEGPVAQQETQYF